This T cell receptor beta chain was identified in a study of cytomegalovirus exposure and HLA in healthy donors. PCR primers comprised 60 Vbeta and 13 Jbeta primers. The method was immunoSEQ multiplex PCR; TCRdb's version includes in-frame clones alone and lacks a portion of them. The sample carries 95,000 to 150,000 clones, roughly 80% recorded once. V shed 7 bases and J 3 bases; nucleotides not matched to a gene: 2. The CDR3 extends over 14 amino acids. The germline gives CDR1 SGHTA, CDR2 FQGNSA. The origin of this receptor is a man aged 45-65 years in good health and CMV-seronegative. The specimen sequenced was PBMCs. The V and J genes are TRBV7-2 and TRBJ2-1; 11 bases fit TRBD2. CDR3 nucleotide sequence: TGTGCCAGCACCACTAGCGGGGGCTACAATGAGCAGTTCTTC. Residues: CASTTSGGYNEQFF.